One and the same sample provided the 3 T cell receptor beta chains below, sequenced in a study of metastatic and nonmetastatic thyroid tumors. TCRdb re-analyzed the PCR reads through MiXCR. The table shows around 20,000 clones, with 30% to 35% occurring only once. All patients were treatment-naive before thyroid surgery. The sequencing input was adjacent normal tissue. The receptors come from a female donor with papillary thyroid cancer or a benign thyroid nodule (not recorded which). Some clones in this sample may be carry-over from other donors' samples.

This clone was seen just once. The rearrangement uses TRBV20-1 and TRBJ2-7; 12 bases map to TRBD2. This CDR3 is built from 13 residues. Germline V gives CDR1 DFQATT, CDR2 SNEGSKA (reference sequence). The CDR3 sequence: CSKGLAGSYEQYF. CDR3 nucleotide sequence: TGCAGCAAAGGACTAGCGGGATCCTACGAGCAGTACTTC.

The rearrangement uses TRBV7-8 and TRBJ2-1; perhaps D is TRBD1 or TRBD2 (5 bases each). The CDR3 totals 13 residues. The germline V and J ends were trimmed by 6 bases and 9 bases, with 15 bases remaining between them. CDR1 is SGHVS and CDR2 is FQNEAQ in the germline V gene. The chain's CDR3 is CASSLGSGTEQFF. CDR3 in DNA: TGTGCCAGCAGTCTAGGATCGGGGACTGAGCAGTTCTTC.

This clone was counted ten times or more. The V call is TRBV5-1, the J call TRBJ1-4; D is uncertain. Germline V CDR1 and CDR2: SGHRS, YFSETQ. There are 14 residues in the CDR3. The V and J ends lost 0 bases and 2 bases respectively, with 5 bases between them. The CDR3 here is CASSLDSTNEKLFF. The CDR3 DNA follows: TGCGCCAGCAGCTTGGATTCGACTAATGAAAAACTGTTTTTT.